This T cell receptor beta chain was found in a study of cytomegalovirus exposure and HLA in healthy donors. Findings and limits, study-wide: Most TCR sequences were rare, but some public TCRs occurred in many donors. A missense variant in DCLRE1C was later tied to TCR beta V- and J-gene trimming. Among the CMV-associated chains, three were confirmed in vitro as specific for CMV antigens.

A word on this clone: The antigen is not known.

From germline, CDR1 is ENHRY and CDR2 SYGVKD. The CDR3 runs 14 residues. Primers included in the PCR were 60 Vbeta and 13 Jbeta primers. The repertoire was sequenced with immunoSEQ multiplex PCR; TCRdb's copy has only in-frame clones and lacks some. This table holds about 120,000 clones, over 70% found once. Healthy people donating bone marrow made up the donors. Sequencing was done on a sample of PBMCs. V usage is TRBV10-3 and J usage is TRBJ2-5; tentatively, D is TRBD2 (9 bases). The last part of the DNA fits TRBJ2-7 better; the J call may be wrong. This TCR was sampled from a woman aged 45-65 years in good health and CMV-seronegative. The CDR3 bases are TGTGCCACCAGGGGGCGGGAGGGCACCTACGAGCAGTACTTC. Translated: CATRGREGTYEQYF.